The 11 T cell receptor beta chains below all came from one sample that was sequenced in a study of beta chain features in type 1 diabetes. Isolated RNA was reverse transcribed in full, so expressed TCRB transcripts were sequenced. Sequencing used immunoSEQ multiplex PCR; TCRdb keeps in-frame clones, though not all of them. The sample has under 200,000 clones; about 8.1% are singletons. The sequencing input was central memory CD4+ T cells from blood. The origin of the receptors is a young man in good health.

This clone came up a few times. DNA for the CDR3: TGTGCCAGCAGCCAGAGGGTTCCCGGGACAGGGACGGGGGAGACCCAGTACTTC. The encoded protein is CASSQRVPGTGTGETQYF. The rearrangement uses TRBV7-6 and TRBJ2-5; TRBD1 matches 9 bases. CDR3 length: 18 amino acids. CDR1 and CDR2 (germline): SGHVS, FNYEAQ. Trimming cost V 5 bases and J 5 bases; bases outside gene matches: 18.

This clone occurred a few times. This sequence joins TRBV28 and TRBJ2-5, with D perhaps TRBD1 (6 bases). The J call may not be correct, given that the DNA end is closer to TRBJ2-7. CDR3 length equals 13 residues. Germline CDR1 MDHEN, CDR2 SYDVKM. The CDR3 DNA follows: TGTGCCAGCAGTCCTGGGACACCCTACGAGCAGTACTTC. It encodes CASSPGTPYEQYF.

This clone was picked up a small number of times. V usage is TRBV7-3 and J usage is TRBJ1-2, with D maybe TRBD1 (6 bases). Germline CDR1 is SGHTA and CDR2 is FQGTGA. V was clipped by 4 bases and J by 8 bases, with 14 bases between them. This CDR3 contains 13 residues. CDR3 loop: CASSSRTGQGYTF. Written as DNA, the CDR3 is TGTGCCAGCAGCTCACGGACGGGACAAGGCTACACCTTC.

This clone appeared a few times. For the CDR3, the DNA is TGTGCCATCAGTGAGTCGGACAGGGGGAACTACGAGCAGTACTTC. Encoded protein: CAISESDRGNYEQYF. The chain links TRBV10-3 to TRBJ2-7; TRBD1 matches 10 bases. Trimming at V came to 0 bases and at J to 3 bases, leaving 2 bases not matched to a gene. The germline V gene encodes CDR1 ENHRY and CDR2 SYGVKD. The CDR3 loop spans 15 amino acids.

V usage is TRBV28 and J usage is TRBJ2-6; TRBD1 aligns across 11 bases. With V trimmed by 4 bases and J by 3 bases, 5 bases remained unmatched. Looked up from germline, CDR1 is MDHEN and CDR2 is SYDVKM. The CDR3 length is 17 residues. The CDR3 DNA reads as TGTGCCAGCAGTTCCGGACAGGGGGCCTTTGGGGCCAACGTCCTGACTTTC. It codes for CASSSGQGAFGANVLTF.

This clone was seen many times. The rearrangement joins TRBV7-8 to TRBJ2-5; a weak D match, TRBD1 (6 bases). CDR3 length: 14 amino acids. The V end was cut by 0 bases, the J end by 2 bases, with 7 bases between. Per germline, CDR1 SGHVS and CDR2 FQNEAQ. CDR3 amino acids: CASSLAGGQETQYF. In DNA form, the CDR3 reads TGTGCCAGCAGCTTAGCAGGGGGACAAGAGACCCAGTACTTC.

This clone was found a few times. The junction departs from germline at one end; a sequencing error may be responsible. CDR3 bases: TGTGCCAGCAGCCTAGCCAGCGGAGCGGGAAGGGCCGGTGGAGATACGCAGTATTTT. Its translation is CASSLASGAGRAGGDTQYF. The chain uses TRBV7-6 and TRBJ2-3; 7 nucleotides align to TRBD2. The CDR3 is 19 amino acids. From germline, CDR1 is SGHVS and CDR2 FNYEAQ.

Of note for this clone: The junction does not match germline at one end; this may be a read error. V is TRBV5-8 and J is TRBJ1-2; TRBD1 aligns across 7 bases. Germline CDR1 reads SGHTS; CDR2 reads YDEGEE. CDR3 length equals 13 residues. The CDR3 here is CASSAQGNYGYTF. The CDR3 DNA reads as TGCGCCAGCAGCGCACAGGGGAACTATGGCTACACCTTC.

This clone was counted only a few times. The J gene is TRBJ2-7, the V gene TRBV7-6; D is possibly TRBD2 (6 bases). CDR1 SGHVS and CDR2 FNYEAQ come from the germline V gene. V was pared by 5 bases and J by 7 bases, with 12 bases between. The CDR3 is made up of 12 amino acids. CDR3 nucleotide sequence: TGTGCCAGCAGCCGGCTCGGGACTGAGCAGTACTTC. Its translation is CASSRLGTEQYF.

The J gene is TRBJ1-2, the V gene TRBV28, with unresolved D. CDR1 is MDHEN and CDR2 is SYDVKM in the germline V gene. V lost 8 bases and J 4 bases, leaving 14 bases between the germline ends. CDR3 length: 13 residues. CDR3 nucleotide sequence: TGTGCCAGCGGCCGAGGGCTAGTCTATGGCTACACCTTC. Amino acids: CASGRGLVYGYTF.

This clone was counted at least ten times. The chain carries TRBV7-3 and TRBJ1-1; the D gene is possibly TRBD1 (6 bases). The CDR3 is made up of 14 amino acids. Trimming took 5 bases from V and 1 from J, leaving 11 bases between them. In germline, CDR1 is SGHTA, CDR2 FQGTGA. CDR3 sequence reads: CASSPTGPNTEAFF. The CDR3, as DNA: TGTGCCAGCAGCCCTACAGGGCCGAACACTGAAGCTTTCTTT. Using reference TRBV7-3 and TRBJ1-1 for the parts outside the CDR3, the full variable domain is GAGVSQTPSNKVTEKGKYVELRCDPISGHTALYWYRQSLGQGPEFLIYFQGTGAADDSGLPNDRFFAVRPEGSVSTLKIQRTERGDSAVYLCASSPTGPNTEAFFGQGTRLTVV.